Presented here are 24 T cell receptor beta chains from one specimen sequenced in a study of Ad26.COV2.S vaccination and SARS-CoV-2 variants. Some clones are missing from TCRdb's copy, which holds only in-frame ones; the method was immunoSEQ multiplex PCR. The sample holds some 370,000 clones; about four fifths are singletons and the top ten take roughly 7.4%. As for treatment: approximately 18 received Ad26.COV2.S at low or high dose, single or two shots; about 5 received placebo; per-sample allocation not given. Samples came from day 63 after the first vaccine or placebo injection. The source material was peripheral blood, sampled in a trial of Ad26.COV2.S vaccine versus placebo. Receptors were obtained from a person aged 18-60 years who received the Ad26.COV2.S COVID-19 vaccine or a placebo.

The chain is built from TRBV18 and TRBJ1-1; D unresolved. CDR1 and CDR2 from the germline V gene are KGHSH and LQKENI. V was pared by 2 bases and J by 0 bases, with 10 bases between. The CDR3 totals 15 residues. The CDR3 DNA reads as TGTGCCAGCTCACCAGGACCCTTTATGAACACTGAAGCTTTCTTT. Residues: CASSPGPFMNTEAFF.

The chain joins TRBV6-5 to TRBJ2-1; D gene unclear. This CDR3 spans 14 amino acids. Trimming pared 2 bases from V and 7 bases from J, leaving 12 bases between. Germline CDR1 reads MNHEY; CDR2 reads SVGAGI. CDR3 protein: CASSYTQLWNEQFF. The CDR3 DNA reads as TGTGCCAGCAGTTACACCCAACTCTGGAATGAGCAGTTCTTC.

This chain links TRBV7-2 with TRBJ2-3, with 7 nucleotides matching TRBD2. Germline loops: CDR1 SGHTA, CDR2 FQGNSA. Unmatched junction bases numbered 8, after V lost 4 bases and J lost 1 base. CDR3 length equals 16 residues. The CDR3 loop reads CASSSSGTVRTDTQYF. The CDR3 nucleotides read TGTGCCAGCAGCTCAAGCGGGACGGTTCGCACAGATACGCAGTATTTT.

In this sample, this clone turned up once. This chain uses TRBV11-2 with TRBJ2-7; possibly TRBD1 or TRBD2 for D (6 bases each). CDR1 is SGHAT, CDR2 FQNNGV, per germline. Trimming removed 5 bases at V and 2 bases at J, with 16 bases between. The CDR3 spans 15 residues. CDR3 in amino acids: CASSPRGPGPYEQYF. The CDR3 bases are TGTGCCAGCAGCCCCCGGGGGCCCGGGCCCTACGAGCAGTACTTC.

The chain employs TRBV5-6 and TRBJ2-1; 13 bases are shared with TRBD2. Trimming at V came to 2 bases and at J to 6 bases, leaving 2 bases not matched to a gene. CDR1 and CDR2 (germline): SGHDT, YYEEEE. CDR3 length equals 15 residues. The CDR3 loop reads CASSFTSGRANEQFF. In DNA, the CDR3 is TGTGCCAGCAGCTTCACTAGCGGGAGGGCCAATGAGCAGTTCTTC.

V usage is TRBV9 and J usage is TRBJ1-3; D gene uncertain. V was pared by 6 bases and J by 0 bases, with 4 bases between. In germline, CDR1 is SGDLS, CDR2 YYNGEE. The CDR3 is made up of 12 amino acids. The CDR3 reads CASTSSGNTIYF. In DNA form, the CDR3 reads TGTGCCAGCACCAGCTCTGGAAACACCATATATTTT.

This clone came up once. This sequence joins TRBV5-1 and TRBJ2-3; 9 bases are shared with TRBD2. CDR3 size: 16 residues. Germline loops: CDR1 SGHRS, CDR2 YFSETQ. Trimming at V came to 0 bases and at J to 0 bases, leaving 2 bases not matched to a gene. The CDR3: CASSLVAGGSTDTQYF. In DNA form, the CDR3 reads TGCGCCAGCAGCTTGGTGGCGGGGGGGAGCACAGATACGCAGTATTTT.

CDR3 region: CAWSGLAGIEQYF. CDR3 bases: TGTGCCTGGAGTGGCCTAGCGGGAATCGAGCAGTACTTC. The chain uses TRBV30 and TRBJ2-7; 9 nucleotides agree with TRBD2. V dropped 1 base and J dropped 6; count of bases not matched to a gene: 4. This CDR3 is built from 13 residues. Germline V gene lookup returns CDR1 GTSNPN and CDR2 SVGIG (reference sequence).

V and J are TRBV9 and TRBJ1-1; a weak D match, TRBD1 (5 bases). V lost 7 bases to trimming and J lost 0 bases, with 22 bases between them. Germline CDR1 and CDR2: SGDLS and YYNGEE. This CDR3 region has 17 residues. The CDR3 nucleotides are TGTGCCAGCGGCTGGGAGGACACCTGGGGGATGAACACTGAAGCTTTCTTT. Translating it yields CASGWEDTWGMNTEAFF.

In its sample, this clone was seen once. The chain recombines TRBV29-1 with TRBJ2-7, with D perhaps TRBD2 (5 bases). CDR1 SQVTM and CDR2 ANQGSEA come from the germline V gene. V lost 0 bases and J lost 3, with 15 bases in between. The CDR3 length is 15 residues. CDR3 region: CSVEDRTGLSYEQYF. In DNA, the CDR3 is TGCAGCGTTGAAGATCGAACGGGGTTGAGCTACGAGCAGTACTTC.

The chain employs TRBV6-5 and TRBJ1-3; D remains unclear. The CDR3 runs to 13 residues. V was cut by 6 bases and J by 3 bases, with 9 bases left in between. Germline lookup yields CDR1 MNHEY and CDR2 SVGAGI. CDR3 sequence: CASSPDLGNTIYF. CDR3 DNA: TGTGCCAGCAGCCCGGACCTTGGAAACACCATATATTTT.

V gene TRBV6-1 combines with J gene TRBJ1-1; no clear D. There are 13 residues in the CDR3. Germline V gives CDR1 MNHNS, CDR2 SASEGT. Trimming pared 3 bases from V and 4 bases from J, leaving 9 bases between. CDR3 DNA sequence: TGTGCCAGCAGTGACGGACGGCTCACTGAAGCTTTCTTT. Its protein product is CASSDGRLTEAFF.

V is TRBV25-1 and J is TRBJ1-1; TRBD1 agrees at 7 bases. J gave up 1 base and V 9 bases, and 11 bases lay outside the gene matches. Germline-derived CDR1 and CDR2 are MGHDK and SYGVNS. This CDR3 has 15 residues. CDR3: CASRRDSRRNTEAFF. Here the CDR3 DNA reads TGTGCCAGTCGCCGGGACAGCCGGCGGAACACTGAAGCTTTCTTT.

In this sample, this clone turned up once. The CDR3 here is CASSYSVSSAYEQYF. In nucleotides, the CDR3 is TGTGCCAGCAGTTACTCAGTCAGTTCCGCCTACGAGCAGTACTTC. V usage is TRBV6-5 and J usage is TRBJ2-7, with unresolved D. This CDR3 is 15 amino acids long. Trimming cost V 0 bases and J 2 bases, with 11 bases left between them. Germline CDR1 is MNHEY and CDR2 is SVGAGI.

The rearrangement links TRBV12-5 to TRBJ2-5; D might be TRBD1 or TRBD2, each matching 6 bases. The V and J ends lost 0 bases and 5 bases respectively, with 22 bases between them. The CDR3 runs 18 residues. CDR1 is LGHNT and CDR2 is FRNRAP in the germline V gene. CDR3 protein: CASGLVRYGSGGWETQYF. DNA of the CDR3: TGTGCTAGTGGTTTGGTACGGTACGGGAGTGGGGGCTGGGAGACCCAGTACTTC.

The rearrangement joins TRBV9 to TRBJ2-1, with 9 nucleotides matching TRBD2. V lost 4 bases and J lost 7; bases outside the gene matches: 9. Germline V gene sequence: CDR1 SGDLS, CDR2 YYNGEE. This CDR3 is built from 15 residues. CDR3 in DNA: TGTGCCAGCAGCTTACGCGGGGGGGCACTTAATGAGCAGTTCTTC. This sequence encodes CASSLRGGALNEQFF.

This clone was observed a handful of times. This chain connects TRBV27 to TRBJ2-7; D is possibly TRBD1 (5 bases). The CDR3 runs to 15 residues. CDR1 is MNHEY, CDR2 SMNVEV, per germline (reference sequence). V was trimmed by 5 bases and J by 0 bases, leaving 14 bases between them. CDR3: CASSEAGSSSYEQYF. The CDR3 DNA reads as TGTGCCAGCAGTGAAGCAGGGTCAAGCTCCTACGAGCAGTACTTC.

This chain uses TRBV7-9 with TRBJ1-3; D is undetermined. CDR3 length: 15 amino acids. The V end was cut by 0 bases, the J end by 0 bases, with 6 bases between. CDR1 is SEHNR, CDR2 FQNEAQ, per germline (reference sequence). CDR3 sequence reads: CASSLAIVSGNTIYF. The DNA for the CDR3 is TGTGCCAGCAGCTTAGCGATTGTCTCTGGAAACACCATATATTTT.

The chain uses TRBV18 and TRBJ2-7; D may be TRBD1 (6 bases). In germline, CDR1 is KGHSH, CDR2 LQKENI. Trimming left V 3 bases short and J 7 bases short, with 13 bases between. The CDR3 consists of 13 residues. In DNA, the CDR3 is TGTGCCAGCTCACCCTCAACAGGGCATGAGCAGTACTTC. Encoded protein: CASSPSTGHEQYF.

This clone was seen only a few times. The chain carries TRBV6-6 and TRBJ1-5, with 10 bases fitting TRBD1. CDR3 size: 16 residues. Germline lookup yields CDR1 MNHNY and CDR2 SVGAGI (reference sequence). Germline trimming cut 6 bases from V and 5 bases from J; bases unmatched to any gene: 10. The CDR3 nucleotides are TGTGCCAGCAGCCCAATGGGACAGGGGACGTATCAGCCCCAGCATTTT. Protein sequence: CASSPMGQGTYQPQHF.

V and J are TRBV9 and TRBJ2-7, with D unclear. Germline-derived CDR1 and CDR2 are SGDLS and YYNGEE. Between the trimmed V and J ends, which lost 0 bases and 3 bases, there was a span of 10 bases. The CDR3 spans 14 residues. The CDR3 here is CASSVEVSSYEQYF. The CDR3 coding sequence is TGTGCCAGCAGCGTAGAAGTTTCGAGCTACGAGCAGTACTTC.

The V call is TRBV19, the J call TRBJ1-1; 7 positions agree with TRBD1. J gave up 1 base and V 6 bases, and 11 bases lay outside the gene matches. Germline CDR1 is LNHDA and CDR2 is SQIVND (reference sequence). This CDR3 spans 16 amino acids. DNA of the CDR3: TGTGCCAGTAGGGCTAGACAGGGCCGAGGGAACACTGAAGCTTTCTTT. Protein sequence: CASRARQGRGNTEAFF.

This clone was recorded only once. The chain links TRBV6-5 to TRBJ1-1, with a tentative D call TRBD1 (5 bases). Germline CDR1 MNHEY, CDR2 SVGAGI. CDR3 length: 16 amino acids. V lost 0 bases, J lost 1 base, and 12 bases lay in between. The CDR3 loop reads CASSYSPGIRNTEAFF. For the CDR3, the DNA is TGTGCCAGCAGTTACTCGCCAGGGATACGGAACACTGAAGCTTTCTTT.

This chain connects TRBV3-1 (or the pseudogene TRBV3-2) to TRBJ2-3; 8 nucleotides align to TRBD2. Germline V gives CDR1 LGHDT, CDR2 YNNKEL (reference sequence). Trimming cost V 0 bases and J 4 bases; bases outside gene matches: 6. CDR3 size: 16 residues. The CDR3 loop is CASSQEGGLVPDTQYF. The DNA for the CDR3 is TGTGCCAGCAGCCAAGAAGGGGGACTAGTCCCAGATACGCAGTATTTT.